The subject of this entry is one TCR beta chain. Its target is unknown. The sample comes from a study of CXCR3-negative and CXCR3-positive naive CD8 T cells. General observations from the study: Greater hydrophobicity was found in TRB CDR3s of CXCR3-positive naive cells than of CXCR3-negative naive cells. In naive cells, CXCR3-negative and CXCR3-positive subsets had similar TRBV-TRBJ usage; memory cells differed. Much lower diversity was found in memory CD8+ cells, while both naive subsets had comparably high diversity.

The germline gives CDR1 WNHNN, CDR2 SYGVQD (reference sequence). The CDR3 is 15 residues long. Researchers prepared the TRB cDNA libraries using 5' RACE with UMI labels. TCRdb re-called the 5' RACE reads and catalogs CDR3 proteins one per entry, DNA excluded. Its listing shows 60,000 to 65,000 distinct CDR3 sequences. V gene TRBV10-1 combines with J gene TRBJ1-1; TCRdb returns TRBD1, unconfirmable since there is no DNA. The TCR sequence derives from a human donor in good health. Some clones in this sample may be carry-over from other donors' samples. Input material: naive CXCR3+ CD8+ T cells from blood. Documented subset: CD45RO-CCR7+CD27+CD95- naive CD8+ T cells expressing CXCR3 (TNR3+). CDR3 sequence reads: CASSEYPTGNTEAFF.